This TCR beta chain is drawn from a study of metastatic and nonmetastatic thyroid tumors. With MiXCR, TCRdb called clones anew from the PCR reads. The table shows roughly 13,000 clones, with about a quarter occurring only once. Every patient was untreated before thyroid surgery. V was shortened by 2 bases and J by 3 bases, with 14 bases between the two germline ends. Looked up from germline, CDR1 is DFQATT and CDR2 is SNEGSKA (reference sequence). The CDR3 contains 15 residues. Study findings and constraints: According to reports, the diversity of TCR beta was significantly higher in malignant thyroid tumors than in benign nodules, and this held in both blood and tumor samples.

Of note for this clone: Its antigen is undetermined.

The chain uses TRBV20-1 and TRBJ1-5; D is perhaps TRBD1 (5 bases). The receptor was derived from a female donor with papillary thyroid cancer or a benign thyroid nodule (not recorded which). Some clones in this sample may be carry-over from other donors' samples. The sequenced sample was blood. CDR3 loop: CSARRLSGDNQPQHF. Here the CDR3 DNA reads TGCAGTGCTAGAAGACTATCGGGGGACAATCAGCCCCAGCATTTT.